This TCR beta chain was captured by sequencing in a study of cytomegalovirus exposure and HLA in healthy donors (TCRdb year 2017). Study-level background: According to an earlier analysis of 550 to 750 of the donors, about 179 million T cells yielded roughly 110 million unique TCR beta sequences and about 300 Gb of sequence data. An earlier analysis of some 500 of the donors used high-throughput TCR beta sequencing to judge whether each TCR beta V gene segment behaved as functional or pseudogenic. A later genetic analysis took genome-wide SNP genotypes for about three fifths of the 666 donors and used that subset as a discovery cohort. In the later analysis, no new phenotypic data were used to find candidate immune exposures; instead, reliance was placed on TCR beta sequences and their occurrence across donors. Every repertoire in the discovery cohort had been generated on one and the same sequencing platform. Typing coverage differed by locus: A, B, C, DRB1 and DQB1 were typed in about 620-630 donors, DQA1 in about 550, DPA1 in around 610, and DPB1 in approximately 450. To study patterns of TCR occurrence, a later analysis re-analyzed previously published TCR beta repertoires from around 700 donors and added high-resolution HLA genotyping. Of the roughly 400 genotyped donors, 75% to 85% were placed in the genetic ancestry cluster associated with self-reported Caucasian donors. Four to six DR-DQ haplotypes were handled as single units for association and clustering, since linkage in the cohort was strong. To predict cytomegalovirus infection status, the study combined high-throughput TCR immunosequencing, statistical association of individual TCRs with disease status, and machine learning. Alongside the repertoire data, information on donor age, sex, ethnicity and CMV serostatus was compiled. Both class I and class II loci were covered by HLA typing, at four-digit resolution. Besides the first cohort of about 730 subjects, a separate validation cohort made up of roughly 120 different subjects was used. The T cell repertoires of roughly 660 subjects were profiled by immunosequencing and related to cytomegalovirus serostatus. About 300 gigabases of sequencing data and approximately 93 million unique TCR sequences were included in an early release covering 550 to 800 HLA-typed donors. The study was designed to test whether signatures of past pathogen exposure could be identified by cataloging public T cell receptors. Across some 400 genotyped donors of the cohort, an average of approximately 200,000 unique TCR beta nucleotide sequences per donor were sequenced, and approximately 17% of those sequences were non-productive.

A note on this clone: Its antigen is not yet known. Base quality data are lacking; no much larger clone is found one base away.

On the study overall, not on this receptor specifically: Sequencing depth was assumed to be roughly uniform across donors in the presence/absence analyses, though that assumption may not hold. The classifier was reported to diagnose cytomegalovirus status with high specificity and sensitivity in both the original and validation cohorts. HLA typing was unavailable for some donors at each locus, so association tests used only the typed subset. This cohort had only TCR beta chains sequenced, and the lack of alpha or paired-chain data limited which features could be detected. The 87-base-pair reads could not distinguish some IMGT-functional V segments, including TRBV6-2 and TRBV6-3, so those segments were excluded. The only immune exposure information available for the cohort was CMV serostatus. A later analysis reported that several top co-occurrence clusters appeared linked to parvovirus B19, influenza, CMV and Epstein-Barr virus. In a later analysis, the rate of TCR association differed among HLA loci, with DRB1 alleles having the most associated TCRs and HLA-C alleles having the fewest. Broadly in line with IMGT annotations, most TCR beta V segments showed up in productive rearrangements about 87% or about 30% of the time in an earlier analysis of approximately 640 of the donors. Specific HLA alleles were associated with 18,000 or so TCR beta sequences at a false discovery rate of 0.05 in a later analysis. A group of highly shared sequence variants was considered likely to be a technical artifact of the sequencing pipeline. In a later analysis, most CMV-associated TCR beta chains were found to appear HLA-restricted, with HLA associations seemingly driven largely by CMV exposure. In a later genetic analysis, a missense DCLRE1C variant was associated with V-gene and J-gene trimming of TCR beta chains, and the association was replicated in an independent cohort. Linkage disequilibrium might explain the correlated functional status among segregating V segments, but an unknown experimental factor could not be ruled out. Compared with equally common non-associated chains, HLA-associated TCR beta chains in a later analysis were more clonally expanded and had lower generation probabilities. Across donors, most TCR sequences were observed very rarely, whereas some public TCRs were present in many individuals. According to a later genetic analysis, donors in an Asian-associated ancestry cluster had fewer N-insertions in productive TCRs than the approximately 700-donor mean. A total of fewer than 200 TCR beta chains were listed by the study as associated with cytomegalovirus. A further reported finding was that TCR beta sequences accurately predicted the HLA-A and HLA-B alleles for most subjects in the first cohort. Because counts were too low, around 18 rarely observed V segments, including chromosome 9 orphons, were left out of the earlier analysis of roughly 600 of the donors. When HLA alleles, especially DR and DQ, strongly co-occurred, attributing TCR associations to individual alleles was difficult. The authors suggested that the approach could potentially be extended to other disease states and immunological phenotypes. Three of the identified cytomegalovirus-associated TCR beta chains were confirmed in vitro to be specific for cytomegalovirus antigens.

V was cut back by 0 bases and J by 0 bases, leaving a gap of 13 bases between them. From the cysteine up to the phenylalanine, the CDR3 has a length of 16 residues. This entry keeps only the CDR3 DNA: 48 bases, framed from base 1. The CDR1 and CDR2 encoded by the germline V gene (reference sequence) are SGHKS and YYEKEE. In total, more than 500 healthy bone marrow donors made up the cohort. At the time of sampling, all cohort members were nominally healthy, though unrecorded immune exposures were likely present. The donor was CMV seronegative and was included in the group of around 320 seronegative cohort members. Every donor gave a peripheral blood sample, and the peripheral blood mononuclear cells from that sample were used for TCR beta sequencing. The Qiagen DNeasy Blood Extraction Kit was used to extract genomic DNA from the blood cell samples. Libraries were prepared through the immunoSEQ multiplex PCR assay. For the multiplex PCR, a mixture combining 60 forward primers for TCR Vbeta segments and 13 reverse primers for TCR Jbeta segments was used. The CDR3 region of rearranged TCR beta genes was amplified from genomic DNA by a multiplex PCR assay. Amplified TCR beta libraries were sequenced as 87-base-pair reads on the Illumina HiSeq System. From the authors' description of their analysis: A later analysis tallied around 87 million unique TCR beta chains across the 700 or so repertoires, and around 10 million of those chains were shared by two or more donors. Raw reads were error-corrected and collapsed into unique sequences with a nearest-neighbor algorithm that merged closely related sequences to remove PCR and sequencing errors. Alignment of CDR3 sequences to IMGT reference sequences was used to assign V, D and J gene segments. For a sequence to be retained, at least a six-nucleotide match to both a V gene segment and a J gene segment was required. A rearrangement was called productive if the CDR3 had no stop codons and remained in frame with V and J, and every other rearrangement was called non-productive. CDR3 was defined by IMGT convention, running from the second conserved V-encoded cysteine to the conserved J-encoded phenylalanine. The earlier analysis of a few hundred of the donors excluded any sequence lacking an unambiguous match to a single V gene segment. An earlier analysis of approximately 590 of the donors called V segments functional above 56.7% productive rearrangements and segregating when the between-donor standard deviation exceeded 5%. A statistical classification framework was developed to diagnose cytomegalovirus status using the catalog of TCR beta chain sequences. V and J gene assignment, in a later analysis, came from comparing TCR nucleotide sequences with IMGT/GENE-DB human TR gene sequences. Using the TCRdist pipeline, a later analysis assigned CDR3 sequences along with most-parsimonious VDJ recombination scenarios. In a later analysis, every TCR beta chain was defined by the combination of its CDR3 amino acid sequence and its V-gene family, and reads without a unique V-gene family were dropped. A later analysis removed 500 to 600 highly shared, low-generation-probability nucleotide sequences to deal with suspected cross-contamination and a sequencing artifact. For each public chain, a later analysis derived a clonal expansion index from normalized ranks of inferred template counts within each repertoire. In a later analysis, generation probabilities were computed using a VDJ recombination model fitted to out-of-frame rearrangements, and the results were checked against IGoR. A later analysis scored TCR-TCR, TCR-HLA and TCR-CMV co-occurrence with hypergeometric tests, applying a repertoire-size bias correction to TCR pairs. False discovery rates were estimated in a later analysis by permuting HLA or CMV assignments 20 times. In a later analysis, co-occurring TCRs were grouped using DBSCAN, with TCRdist sequence similarity added in when clustering inside HLA-allele-positive subsets. Repertoires with fewer than 30,000 or more than 120,000 public chains, plus five repertoires with anomalous nucleotide sharing, were excluded from co-occurrence clustering. TCRdb mirrors the immuneACCESS table, restricted to in-frame sequences. Some clones are absent from its copies; in checked studies, under half trace to an unresolved V gene, and the reason for the others is unknown. V and J calls and clone size are given by that table; D and trimming were obtained from the DNA. The sample data list about 140,000 clones, and roughly 80% of these were observed just once. Approximately 0.9% of the sample lies in the top ten.

The sequence derives from a man younger than 30 in good health and CMV-seronegative. The material sequenced was PBMCs. The receptor chain draws on TRBV5-5 and TRBJ2-7; no D gene is confidently identified. The DNA sequence is TGTGCCAGCAGCTTGGGCTCGATAGTTATCTCCTACGAGCAGTACTTC. The translation is CASSLGSIVISYEQYF.